This T cell receptor (beta chain) was observed in a study of naive and memory T cell subsets. The CDR3 covers 15 residues. V dropped 6 bases and J dropped 1 base, with 16 bases sitting between them. Germline V gives CDR1 DFQATT, CDR2 SNEGSKA (reference sequence). Both TRBC1 and TRBC2 were covered by a beta constant-region primer of two equimolar oligonucleotides. Ligated cDNA was amplified by four rounds of PCR with nested alpha and beta constant-region primers and SP2. TCRdb fed the UMI-ligation and nested PCR reads into MiXCR, producing one record per CDR3 protein. The table records 95,000 to 150,000 distinct CDR3 sequences, 30% to 45% of them present only once. Study-level points and caveats: In naive cells, over 95% of TCR sequences were seen only once.

This clonotype was detected a few times. What it recognizes is unknown. Sequencing used central memory CD4+ T cells from blood. The sequence derives from a human donor in good health. The chain combines TRBV20-1 with TRBJ1-5; possible D gene TRBD1, 6 bases. CDR3 in DNA: TGCAGTGCCACCACAACAGGGAGAAGCAATCAGCCCCAGCATTTT. Its translation: CSATTTGRSNQPQHF.